The clone carrying this T cell receptor beta chain was found a few times. Antigen specificity is unknown. This entry comes from a study of T cell repertoires in cytomegalovirus infection. TCRdb re-called the reads through MiXCR, storing one row per CDR3 protein. The sample consists of 200,000 to 250,000 distinct CDR3 sequences, 35% to 45% of them appearing once. The CDR3 loop spans 18 amino acids. CDR1 and CDR2 from the germline V gene are SGHVS and FQNEAQ. The ends were cut back, 4 bases at V and 0 bases at J, with 19 bases in the middle. This chain joins TRBV7-8 and TRBJ1-3; D gene ambiguous. The specimen comprised CD8+ T cells from cultured PBMCs, sampled from culture after CMV antigen stimulation. The sequence came from a human donor in good health (CMV status not recorded). Some clones in this sample may be carry-over from other donors' samples. The CDR3 spells CASSSQRVPAGSGNTIYF. The CDR3 DNA sequence: TGTGCCAGCAGCTCACAGAGGGTTCCCGCTGGCTCTGGAAACACCATATATTTT.